This TCR beta chain was profiled in a study of cytomegalovirus exposure and HLA in healthy donors (dated by TCRdb to the late 2010s). Notes on the research overall: An earlier analysis of approximately 590 of the donors reported more than 250 Gb of sequence data and 117 million unique TCR beta sequences from 150 million to 200 million T cells. To decide whether each TCR beta V gene segment behaved as functional or pseudogenic, an earlier analysis of over 500 of the donors relied on high-throughput TCR beta sequencing. Every repertoire in the discovery cohort had been generated on one and the same sequencing platform. Of the 300 to 500 genotyped donors, over 80% were placed in the genetic ancestry cluster associated with self-reported Caucasian donors. Both class I and class II loci were covered by HLA typing, at four-digit resolution. An early release covering over 500 HLA-typed donors comprised roughly 300 gigabases of sequencing data and some 79 million unique TCR sequences. A later analysis re-analyzed previously published TCR beta repertoires from several hundred donors and added high-resolution HLA genotyping to study TCR occurrence patterns. Donor age, sex, ethnicity and CMV serostatus were compiled together with the repertoire data. Four or five DR-DQ haplotypes were handled as single units for association and clustering because linkage in the cohort was strong. The number of donors typed differed by locus, with roughly 620-630 for A, B, C, DRB1 and DQB1, around 560 for DQA1, approximately 570 for DPA1, and some 450 for DPB1. Using immunosequencing, the study profiled T cell repertoires from 666 subjects and related those repertoires to cytomegalovirus serostatus. High-throughput TCR immunosequencing, statistical association of individual TCRs with disease status, and machine learning were combined to predict cytomegalovirus infection status. In the later analysis, no new phenotypic data were used to find candidate immune exposures; instead, reliance was placed on TCR beta sequences and their occurrence across donors. Across approximately 400 genotyped donors of the cohort, an average of about 200,000 unique TCR beta nucleotide sequences per donor were sequenced, and roughly 17% of those sequences were non-productive. A later genetic analysis used genome-wide SNP genotypes for 398 of the 666 donors, treating that subset as a discovery cohort. The aim of the study was to test whether cataloging public T cell receptors could identify signatures of past pathogen exposure. In addition to the first cohort of 500 to 850 subjects, a separate validation cohort of under 150 different subjects was used.

V is cut by 3 bases and J by 5 bases, and the space between the germline ends is 16 bases. Spanning cysteine to phenylalanine, the CDR3 consists of 15 amino acids. Kept here is only the CDR3 DNA, which spans 45 bases and is read in frame from base 1. Via the germline V gene, CDR1 is KGHSH and CDR2 LQKENI. Beyond this particular receptor, the publication reports: A total of some 180 TCR beta chains were listed by the study as associated with cytomegalovirus. Cytomegalovirus status was reported to be diagnosed by the classifier with high specificity and sensitivity in both the original and validation cohorts. An association between a missense DCLRE1C variant and V-gene and J-gene trimming of TCR beta chains was found in a later genetic analysis and replicated in an independent cohort. In a later analysis, some 18,000 TCR beta sequences were associated with specific HLA alleles at a false discovery rate of 0.05. In vitro tests confirmed that three of the cytomegalovirus-associated TCR beta chains recognize cytomegalovirus antigens. Correlated functional status among segregating V segments might reflect linkage disequilibrium, but an unknown experimental factor could not be ruled out. This cohort had only TCR beta chains sequenced, and the lack of alpha or paired-chain data limited which features could be detected. Broadly in line with IMGT annotations, most TCR beta V segments showed up in productive rearrangements about 87% or about 30% of the time in an earlier analysis of 587 of the donors. Compared with equally common non-associated chains, HLA-associated TCR beta chains in a later analysis were more clonally expanded and had lower generation probabilities. According to a later analysis, TCR association rates differed among HLA loci, with DRB1 alleles showing the most associated TCRs and HLA-C alleles showing the fewest. Because counts were too low, around 17 rarely observed V segments, including chromosome 9 orphons, were left out of the earlier analysis of 500 to 750 of the donors. Sequencing depth was assumed to be roughly uniform across donors in the presence/absence analyses, though that assumption may not hold. When HLA alleles, especially DR and DQ, strongly co-occurred, TCR associations were difficult to assign to individual alleles. A later genetic analysis reported fewer N-insertions in productive TCRs among donors in an Asian-associated ancestry cluster than the 666-donor mean. Because some donors lacked HLA typing at each locus, the association tests relied only on the typed subset. Immune exposure information for the cohort was limited to CMV serostatus. Most TCR sequences were observed very rarely across donors, whereas some public TCRs were present in many individuals. The authors suggested that the approach could potentially be extended to other disease states and immunological phenotypes. A cluster of highly shared sequence variants was judged likely to be a technical artifact of the sequencing pipeline. In a later analysis, most CMV-associated TCR beta chains were found to appear HLA-restricted, with HLA associations seemingly driven largely by CMV exposure. Some IMGT-functional V segments, including TRBV6-2 and TRBV6-3, could not be distinguished by the 87-base-pair reads and were therefore excluded. A further reported finding was that TCR beta sequences accurately predicted the HLA-A and HLA-B alleles for most subjects in the first cohort. According to a later analysis, parvovirus B19, influenza, CMV and Epstein-Barr virus appeared linked to several top co-occurrence clusters.

Library creation used the immunoSEQ multiplex PCR assay. A mixture of 60 forward primers for TCR Vbeta segments and 13 reverse primers for TCR Jbeta segments was used in the multiplex PCR. Amplification of the CDR3 region of rearranged TCR beta genes was performed with a multiplex PCR assay on genomic DNA. On the Illumina HiSeq System, the amplified TCR beta libraries were sequenced as 87-base-pair reads. The authors' pipeline ran thus. In a later analysis, some 80 million unique TCR beta chains were counted across the roughly 670 repertoires, and about 10 million of these chains were shared by at least two donors. Raw reads were error-corrected and collapsed into unique sequences with a nearest-neighbor algorithm that merged closely related sequences to remove PCR and sequencing errors. Alignment of CDR3 sequences to IMGT reference sequences was used to assign V, D and J gene segments. For a sequence to be retained, a match of at least six nucleotides was required to both a V gene segment and a J gene segment. A rearrangement was called productive if the CDR3 had no stop codons and remained in frame with V and J, and every other rearrangement was called non-productive. CDR3 was defined according to IMGT convention as the region running from the second conserved V-encoded cysteine to the conserved J-encoded phenylalanine. The earlier analysis of about 640 of the donors excluded any sequence lacking an unambiguous match to a single V gene segment. An earlier analysis of a few hundred of the donors called V segments functional above 56.7% productive rearrangements and segregating when the between-donor standard deviation exceeded 5%. A statistical classification framework was built to diagnose cytomegalovirus status from the catalog of TCR beta chain sequences. A later analysis assigned V and J genes by comparing TCR nucleotide sequences with IMGT/GENE-DB human TR gene sequences. A later analysis assigned CDR3 sequences and most-parsimonious VDJ recombination scenarios with the TCRdist pipeline. In a later analysis, every TCR beta chain was defined by the combination of its CDR3 amino acid sequence and its V-gene family, and reads without a unique V-gene family were dropped. As a way to deal with suspected cross-contamination and a sequencing artifact, a later analysis dropped hundreds of nucleotide sequences that were highly shared and had low generation probability. A later analysis calculated a clonal expansion index for each public chain from normalized within-repertoire ranks of inferred template counts. In a later analysis, generation probabilities were computed with a VDJ recombination model fitted to out-of-frame rearrangements, and the resulting probabilities were checked against IGoR. In a later analysis, hypergeometric tests were used to score TCR-TCR, TCR-HLA and TCR-CMV co-occurrence, with a repertoire-size bias correction applied to TCR pairs. A later analysis estimated false discovery rates by permuting HLA or CMV assignments 20 times. In a later analysis, co-occurring TCRs were grouped using DBSCAN, with TCRdist sequence similarity added in when clustering inside HLA-allele-positive subsets. Repertoires with fewer than 30,000 or more than 120,000 public chains were left out of co-occurrence clustering, as were five repertoires with anomalous nucleotide sharing. Held by TCRdb, this immuneACCESS table contains in-frame sequences only and omits some clones. Under half of the omission traces to an unresolved V gene where checked; the cause of the rest is unknown. V and J calls and clone size are given by that table; D and trimming were obtained from the DNA. The sample profile shows 200,000 or so clones; about 81% of them were found once. The ten largest make up around 2.1% of the sample.

The cohort was made up of 666 healthy bone marrow donors. Cohort members were all nominally healthy when sampled, although unrecorded immune exposures were likely present. The donor was CMV seropositive and belonged to the group of 250 to 300 seropositive cohort members. Every donor gave a peripheral blood sample, and the peripheral blood mononuclear cells from that sample were used for TCR beta sequencing. The Qiagen DNeasy Blood Extraction Kit was used to extract genomic DNA from the blood cell samples. Notes on this clone: There is no known antigen for this receptor. Per-base quality was not reported, and no clone a single base away is much larger than it.

The V and J genes are TRBV18 and TRBJ1-1; tentative D gene TRBD1, with 6 bases matching. The sequence was collected from a woman between 18 and 29 years old in good health and CMV-seropositive. The sample taken for sequencing was PBMCs. In nucleotide form, the sequence is TGTGCCAGCTCACCCTTAGGGGGTCTTGGAACTGAAGCTTTCTTT. Protein translation: CASSPLGGLGTEAFF.